A selection of T cell receptor beta chains follows, all from one sample in a study of human T cells and chemical hapten exposure. TCRdb independently ran MiXCR on the RACE reads; one entry per CDR3 protein. Seen here are a few hundred thousand distinct CDR3 sequences, 4% to 5.5% observed once, and the top ten hold 2% to 2.5%. Specimen: whole blood, collected in connection with sensitization to the hapten diphenylcyclopropenone (DPC). The source of these receptors is a woman aged 50 to 60 with alopecia areata. Some clones in this sample may be carry-over from other donors' samples. The CDR3 runs from the conserved cysteine through the conserved F or W. The order of the fields is J gene, clone size, V gene, D gene, CDR3 protein, CDR3 DNA. D genes are given only for firm matches. Size values are once, few and many counts, or a class for expanded clones, and some rows have none.

J: TRBJ1-1; size: many; V: TRBV3-1; D: -; CDR3: CASSQDPAVMNTEAFF; DNA: TGTGCCAGCAGCCAAGATCCTGCAGTGATGAACACTGAAGCTTTCTTT
J: TRBJ1-2; size: many; V: TRBV29-1; D: -; CDR3: CSVPREGIYGYTF; DNA: TGCAGCGTCCCCAGAGAGGGGATCTATGGCTACACCTTC
J: TRBJ1-1; size: many; V: TRBV20-1; D: -; CDR3: CSAIRQANTEAFF; DNA: TGCAGTGCCATTCGACAGGCAAACACTGAAGCTTTCTTT
J: TRBJ1-1; size: few; V: TRBV12-3/TRBV12-4; D: -; CDR3: CASTLTGPVGAFF; DNA: TGTGCCAGCACCCTTACGGGACCCGTTGGAGCTTTCTTT
J: TRBJ1-1; size: many; V: TRBV13; D: TRBD1; CDR3: CASSVGQGLEAFF; DNA: TGTGCCAGCAGCGTAGGACAGGGGTTAGAAGCTTTCTTT
J: TRBJ2-3; size: many; V: TRBV27; D: -; CDR3: CASSLNPQRGWTDTQYF; DNA: TGTGCCAGCAGTTTAAATCCTCAACGGGGTTGGACAGATACGCAGTATTTT
J: TRBJ2-7; size: -; V: TRBV7-6; D: TRBD1; CDR3: CASSLTGQASYEQYF; DNA: TGTGCCAGCAGCCTTACGGGACAGGCCAGCTACGAGCAGTACTTC
J: TRBJ1-1; size: -; V: TRBV20-1; D: -; CDR3: CSATRGGQVTEAFF; DNA: TGCAGTGCTACAAGGGGGGGGCAGGTCACTGAAGCTTTCTTT
J: TRBJ2-7; size: many; V: TRBV29-1; D: -; CDR3: CSVGGSTWYEQYF; DNA: TGCAGCGTTGGAGGCTCAACCTGGTACGAGCAGTACTTC
J: TRBJ2-7; size: few; V: TRBV28; D: -; CDR3: CASSRDRDTFTYEQYF; DNA: TGTGCCAGCAGTCGCGACCGGGACACCTTCACCTACGAGCAGTACTTC
J: TRBJ2-1; size: many; V: TRBV27; D: -; CDR3: CASSPPSLLSSYNEQFF; DNA: TGTGCCAGCAGTCCCCCCTCCTTACTAAGCTCCTACAATGAGCAGTTCTTC
J: TRBJ1-1; size: many; V: TRBV7-8; D: -; CDR3: CASSLRGLGTEAFF; DNA: TGTGCCAGCAGCTTACGGGGATTAGGCACTGAAGCTTTCTTT
J: TRBJ2-2; size: many; V: TRBV3-1; D: TRBD2; CDR3: CASSQGTRPVEELFF; DNA: TGTGCCAGCAGCCAAGGGACTAGACCAGTCGAGGAGCTGTTTTTT
J: TRBJ2-3; size: many; V: TRBV29-1; D: TRBD2; CDR3: CSVLPSSSGRVMDTQYF; DNA: TGCAGCGTTCTCCCGTCGTCTAGCGGGAGGGTGATGGATACGCAGTATTTT
J: TRBJ1-5; size: -; V: TRBV15; D: -; CDR3: CATSREGAGHQPQHF; DNA: TGTGCCACCAGCAGAGAAGGGGCTGGCCATCAGCCCCAGCATTTT
J: TRBJ2-7; size: few; V: TRBV5-6; D: TRBD1; CDR3: CASSETGTVSYEQYF; DNA: TGTGCCAGCAGCGAAACCGGGACAGTCTCCTACGAGCAGTACTTC
J: TRBJ2-1; size: many; V: TRBV10-3; D: -; CDR3: CAISASGVDNEQFF; DNA: TGTGCCATCAGTGCTTCGGGGGTGGACAATGAGCAGTTCTTC
J: TRBJ2-5; size: many; V: TRBV7-2; D: -; CDR3: CASSLRGETQYF; DNA: TGTGCCAGCAGTTTACGGGGGGAGACCCAGTACTTC
J: TRBJ2-2; size: few; V: TRBV20-1; D: -; CDR3: CSARDLQGSNTGELFF; DNA: TGCAGTGCTAGAGATCTGCAAGGTTCGAACACCGGGGAGCTGTTTTTT
J: TRBJ2-2; size: few; V: TRBV5-1; D: TRBD2; CDR3: CASSLLTSANTGELFF; DNA: TGCGCCAGCAGCTTACTGACTAGCGCGAACACCGGGGAGCTGTTTTTT
J: TRBJ1-2; size: few; V: TRBV27; D: -; CDR3: CASSSSASRGFGYTF; DNA: TGTGCCAGCAGTTCCTCCGCTTCAAGGGGGTTTGGCTACACCTTC
J: TRBJ2-7; size: few; V: TRBV30; D: -; CDR3: CAWSSLLYEQYF; DNA: TGTGCCTGGAGTTCGCTACTCTACGAGCAGTACTTC
J: TRBJ2-5; size: -; V: TRBV9; D: TRBD2; CDR3: CASSFIAGAGETQYF; DNA: TGTGCCAGCAGCTTCATAGCGGGGGCAGGGGAGACCCAGTACTTC
J: TRBJ2-3; size: -; V: TRBV24-1; D: -; CDR3: CATSLRGLTDTQYF; DNA: TGTGCCACCTCACTACGGGGCCTCACAGATACGCAGTATTTT
J: TRBJ2-5; size: few; V: TRBV3-1; D: TRBD1; CDR3: CASSQSRGQGSF; DNA: TGTGCCAGCAGCCAATCCCGAGGACAGGGGAGCTTC
J: TRBJ2-7; size: -; V: TRBV5-1; D: -; CDR3: CASRLGQNYEQYF; DNA: TGCGCCAGCAGGCTGGGACAAAACTACGAGCAGTACTTC
J: TRBJ2-5; size: -; V: TRBV1; D: -; CDR3: CTSSQDGSRETQYF; DNA: TGCACCAGCAGCCAAGATGGGTCGAGAGAGACCCAGTACTTC
J: TRBJ2-1; size: -; V: TRBV20-1; D: -; CDR3: CSASFGEQFF; DNA: TGCAGTGCTTCCTTCGGGGAGCAGTTCTTC
J: TRBJ2-3; size: -; V: TRBV12-3/TRBV12-4; D: TRBD2; CDR3: CASSPRGTSGISTDTQYF; DNA: TGTGCCAGCAGTCCTCGGGGGACTAGCGGAATTAGCACAGATACGCAGTATTTT
J: TRBJ2-2; size: many; V: TRBV12-3/TRBV12-4; D: TRBD1; CDR3: CASSSRQGGNTGELFF; DNA: TGTGCCAGCAGTTCCCGACAGGGGGGGAACACCGGGGAGCTGTTTTTT
J: TRBJ1-6; size: few; V: TRBV27; D: -; CDR3: CASSLRGFTYNSPLHF; DNA: TGTGCCAGCAGTTTACGGGGTTTTACCTATAATTCACCCCTCCACTTT
J: TRBJ2-7; size: many; V: TRBV3-1; D: -; CDR3: CASSQDRSVSGEQYF; DNA: TGTGCCAGCAGCCAAGATCGGTCGGTTTCTGGCGAGCAGTACTTC
J: TRBJ2-5; size: many; V: TRBV29-1; D: -; CDR3: CSVDLPRVRGETQYF; DNA: TGCAGCGTTGACCTGCCGCGAGTAAGGGGAGAGACCCAGTACTTC
J: TRBJ2-7; size: many; V: TRBV7-2; D: -; CDR3: CASSLEPAGEQYF; DNA: TGTGCCAGCAGCTTAGAACCCGCGGGGGAGCAGTACTTC
J: TRBJ2-1; size: -; V: TRBV27; D: -; CDR3: CASRGPQNEQFF; DNA: TGTGCCAGCAGAGGACCGCAAAATGAGCAGTTCTTC
J: TRBJ1-2; size: -; V: TRBV3-1; D: TRBD1; CDR3: CASSNSGTGTYGYTF; DNA: TGTGCCAGCAGCAATTCCGGGACAGGAACTTATGGCTACACCTTC
J: TRBJ2-3; size: -; V: TRBV6-1; D: -; CDR3: CASSEARGLYSTDTQYF; DNA: TGTGCCAGCAGTGAAGCTAGAGGGCTATACTCCACAGATACGCAGTATTTT
J: TRBJ1-1; size: -; V: TRBV10-1; D: TRBD1; CDR3: CASSARDRATEAFF; DNA: TGCGCCAGCAGTGCCCGGGACAGGGCCACTGAAGCTTTCTTT
J: TRBJ2-5; size: -; V: TRBV20-1; D: -; CDR3: CSAREDSREVDQYF; DNA: TGCAGTGCTAGAGAAGACAGCCGAGAAGTGGACCAGTACTTC
J: TRBJ1-2; size: many; V: TRBV9; D: -; CDR3: CASSPEENYGYTF; DNA: TGTGCCAGCTCCCCAGAGGAGAATTATGGCTACACCTTC
J: TRBJ2-3; size: many; V: TRBV4-1; D: -; CDR3: CASSHERTRADTQYF; DNA: TGCGCCAGCAGCCATGAAAGGACTCGGGCAGATACGCAGTATTTT
J: TRBJ2-5; size: -; V: TRBV7-9; D: -; CDR3: CASSLDESPRTQYF; DNA: TGTGCCAGCAGCTTAGATGAAAGCCCAAGGACCCAGTACTTC
J: TRBJ2-1; size: -; V: TRBV12-3/TRBV12-4; D: -; CDR3: CASIRDGHEQFF; DNA: TGTGCCAGCATTCGAGACGGGCATGAGCAGTTCTTC
J: TRBJ2-3; size: -; V: TRBV4-2; D: TRBD2; CDR3: CASSQRLAESTDTQYF; DNA: TGTGCCAGCAGCCAGCGACTAGCGGAGAGCACAGATACGCAGTATTTT
J: TRBJ2-5; size: many; V: TRBV28; D: TRBD1; CDR3: CASSSPSDRGKQETQYF; DNA: TGTGCCAGCAGTTCCCCCTCGGACAGGGGGAAACAAGAGACCCAGTACTTC
J: TRBJ2-4; size: many; V: TRBV11-2; D: -; CDR3: CASSLVAEGAKNIQYF; DNA: TGTGCCAGCAGCTTAGTAGCGGAGGGAGCCAAAAACATTCAGTACTTC
J: TRBJ1-3; size: -; V: TRBV27; D: -; CDR3: CASSFNGAQGNTIYF; DNA: TGTGCCAGCAGTTTTAACGGGGCGCAGGGAAACACCATATATTTT
J: TRBJ2-7; size: many; V: TRBV7-2; D: -; CDR3: CASSRESEQYF; DNA: TGTGCCAGCAGCAGAGAGTCCGAGCAGTACTTC
J: TRBJ1-1; size: few; V: TRBV6-5; D: -; CDR3: CASSYSSGVVTEAFF; DNA: TGTGCCAGCAGTTACTCTTCAGGGGTGGTCACTGAAGCTTTCTTT
J: TRBJ1-2; size: -; V: TRBV20-1; D: TRBD1; CDR3: CSARDPSGDRGDSGYTF; DNA: TGCAGTGCTAGAGATCCATCCGGGGACAGGGGGGACTCTGGCTACACCTTC
J: TRBJ2-1; size: few; V: TRBV5-1; D: -; CDR3: CASSYGGQAYNEQFF; DNA: TGCGCCAGCAGCTACGGGGGTCAGGCCTACAATGAGCAGTTCTTC